A single sample is the source of the 28 T cell receptor beta chains below, sequenced in a study of T cell repertoires in cytomegalovirus infection. TCRdb re-called the reads with MiXCR, one entry per CDR3 protein. The sample carries about 740,000 distinct CDR3 sequences, around 30% recorded once. Their specific antigens are unknown. This specimen consisted of cultured PBMCs, obtained from culture after CMV antigen stimulation. Every receptor here comes from a human donor in good health (CMV status not recorded). Some clones in this sample may be carry-over from other donors' samples.

The chain has TRBV12-3 or TRBV12-4 and TRBJ2-3; D perhaps matches TRBD2 (6 bases). The CDR3 length is 16 residues. The V end lost 8 bases, the J end lost 3 bases, and 21 bases lay between the germline ends. CDR3 nucleotide sequence: TGTGCCAGCGGGACTTCTAGGGGTCCGGGGACAGATACGCAGTATTTT. Translating it yields CASGTSRGPGTDTQYF.

The chain recombines TRBV20-1 with TRBJ1-5, with D possibly matching TRBD1 (6 bases). The CDR3 runs to 14 residues. Trimming cost V 6 bases and J 5 bases, with 17 bases left between them. Germline V gene data show CDR1 as DFQATT and CDR2 as SNEGSKA (reference sequence). The chain's CDR3 is CSANGMSGDQPQHF. DNA for the CDR3: TGCAGTGCGAACGGGATGTCAGGGGATCAGCCCCAGCATTTT.

The chain's CDR3 is CASLRYSGSPGELFF. Written as DNA, the CDR3 is TGTGCCAGCCTACGGTATAGCGGGAGCCCCGGGGAGCTGTTTTTT. The chain has TRBV11-2 and TRBJ2-2; 9 bases fit TRBD2. CDR1 is SGHAT and CDR2 is FQNNGV in the germline V gene. V trimming: 8 bases; J trimming: 6 bases; junction bases outside the gene matches: 10. The CDR3 runs 15 residues.

The V gene is TRBV5-1, the J gene TRBJ2-7, with 12 bases fitting TRBD1. V shed 2 bases, J shed 3 bases, and the junction held 6 bases outside the gene matches. CDR3 length equals 16 residues. Germline CDR1 and CDR2: SGHRS and YFSETQ. The DNA for the CDR3 is TGCGCCAGCAGCTTTTTGGGACAGGGGGCCGTCTACGAGCAGTACTTC. Protein: CASSFLGQGAVYEQYF.

This clonotype was seen repeatedly, ten times or more. The chain recombines TRBV10-3 with TRBJ2-5; 11 nucleotides align to TRBD1. V shed 3 bases, J shed 1 base, and the junction held 7 bases outside the gene matches. Germline V gene sequence: CDR1 ENHRY, CDR2 SYGVKD. This CDR3 contains 17 residues. The CDR3 protein is CAISDPPGQGAQETQYF. The DNA for the CDR3 is TGTGCCATCAGTGACCCCCCCGGACAGGGGGCCCAAGAGACCCAGTACTTC.

The gene calls are TRBV20-1 and TRBJ1-5, with D maybe TRBD1 (5 bases). This CDR3 has 13 residues. Per the germline V gene, CDR1 is DFQATT and CDR2 is SNEGSKA (reference sequence). V dropped 6 bases and J dropped 0 bases, with 9 bases sitting between them. The CDR3 sequence is CSAGTYSNQPQHF. In nucleotides, the CDR3 is TGCAGTGCAGGGACCTATAGCAATCAGCCCCAGCATTTT.

This clonotype was observed a handful of times. CDR3 nucleotide sequence: TGTGCCAGCAGCTTATGGTCACGGAAAGGGGGCGCGGGTTCACCCCTCCACTTT. Translating it yields CASSLWSRKGGAGSPLHF. The rearrangement uses TRBV7-2 and TRBJ1-6; TRBD1 agrees at 7 bases. The CDR3 loop spans 18 amino acids. Germline V lookup: CDR1 SGHTA, CDR2 FQGNSA. With 2 bases clipped from V and 9 bases from J, the junction kept 16 bases outside the gene matches.

This chain connects TRBV5-6 to TRBJ2-5, with 8 bases identical to TRBD1. The trim removed 1 base at V and 5 bases at J, leaving 19 bases unmatched. CDR1 and CDR2 from the germline V gene are SGHDT and YYEEEE. The CDR3 is made up of 19 amino acids. CDR3 DNA sequence: TGTGCCAGCAGCTTGATCCCCTCCATCAACAGGGGGGCAGGGGAGACCCAGTACTTC. Translation: CASSLIPSINRGAGETQYF. The full variable domain, rest sourced from reference TRBV5-6 and TRBJ2-5, is DAGVTQSPTHLIKTRGQQVTLRCSPKSGHDTVSWYQQALGQGPQFIFQYYEEEERQRGNFPDRFSGHQFPNYSSELNVNALLLGDSALYLCASSLIPSINRGAGETQYFGPGTRLLVL.

The V gene is TRBV20-1, the J gene TRBJ1-1, with 8 bases matching TRBD1. The CDR3 totals 12 residues. Germline assignment: CDR1 DFQATT and CDR2 SNEGSKA (reference sequence). Losses at the gene ends were 8 bases for V and 4 bases for J; bases not matched to a gene: 6. The CDR3 DNA reads TGCAGTAGAAATACAGGGGGCACTGAAGCTTTCTTT. Protein: CSRNTGGTEAFF.

This clonotype was detected a few times. V is TRBV10-3 and J is TRBJ1-4; D is possibly TRBD1 (5 bases). From germline, CDR1 is ENHRY and CDR2 SYGVKD. Trimming stripped 0 bases from V and 7 bases from J, with 18 bases between. This CDR3 contains 17 residues. CDR3 in DNA: TGTGCCATCAGTGAGTCGGGGGAGGGGAGTATCGCTGAAAAACTGTTTTTT. Amino acid sequence: CAISESGEGSIAEKLFF.

The J gene is TRBJ1-5, the V gene TRBV15; the D gene is possibly TRBD1 (6 bases). The CDR3 totals 14 residues. The germline CDR1 and CDR2 sequences are LNHNV and YYDKDF (reference sequence). V was trimmed by 5 bases and J by 4 bases, leaving 12 bases between them. The CDR3 nucleotides are TGTGCCACCAGCGGCTTCGGACAGAATCAGCCCCAGCATTTT. Its translation: CATSGFGQNQPQHF.

This clonotype has more than one count but fewer than ten. This sequence joins TRBV7-9 and TRBJ1-3, with D perhaps TRBD1 (5 bases). The germline CDR1 and CDR2 sequences are SEHNR and FQNEAQ (reference sequence). Between the trimmed V and J ends, which lost 4 bases and 7 bases, there was a span of 20 bases. This CDR3 spans 16 amino acids. The CDR3 DNA reads as TGTGCCAGCAGCTCGCCGGACGGAACCAGGGCGAACACCATATATTTT. Its translation: CASSSPDGTRANTIYF.

This clonotype appeared many times. The J gene is TRBJ2-1, the V gene TRBV12-3 or TRBV12-4; TRBD2 agrees at 7 bases. The CDR3 covers 13 residues. The V gene end was trimmed by 3 bases and the J gene end by 9 bases; junction bases not matched to a gene: 5. Here the CDR3 DNA reads TGTGCCAGCAGTTTTATGGCTAGCGGTGAGCAGTTCTTC. Encoded protein: CASSFMASGEQFF.

The chain links TRBV19 to TRBJ2-1; perhaps TRBD2 as D (5 bases). CDR1 is LNHDA and CDR2 is SQIVND in the germline V gene (reference sequence). This CDR3 has 14 amino acids. V was cut by 10 bases and J by 0 bases, with 13 bases left in between. In nucleotides, the CDR3 is TGTGCCACGAATACGGGAAGCTCCTACAATGAGCAGTTCTTC. This codes for CATNTGSSYNEQFF. Full variable domain (remainder filled in from reference TRBV19 and TRBJ2-1): DGGITQSPKYLFRKEGQNVTLSCEQNLNHDAMYWYRQDPGQGLRLIYYSQIVNDFQKGDIAEGYSVSREKKESFPLTVTSAQKNPTAFYLCATNTGSSYNEQFFGPGTRLTVL.

The CDR3 DNA sequence: TGTGCCAGCAGCTTTACTGACTATGGCTACACCTTC. Translation: CASSFTDYGYTF. The chain uses TRBV7-6 and TRBJ1-2; the D is unclear. The ends were cut back, 3 bases at V and 3 bases at J, with 5 bases in the middle. The CDR3 has 12 residues. Germline CDR1 reads SGHVS; CDR2 reads FNYEAQ.

The chain recombines TRBV6-5 with TRBJ2-3, with 10 bases matching TRBD2. V lost 2 bases and J lost 4; bases outside the gene matches: 3. The CDR3 is 15 residues long. Germline CDR1 MNHEY, CDR2 SVGAGI. This chain's CDR3 is CASSYERGGPDTQYF. DNA for the CDR3: TGTGCCAGCAGTTACGAGCGGGGGGGCCCAGATACGCAGTATTTT.

The chain recombines TRBV20-1 with TRBJ2-7; no firm D call. The length of the CDR3 is 12 residues. Trimming took off 1 base at V and 2 bases at J, with 6 bases between the two ends. CDR1 is DFQATT and CDR2 is SNEGSKA in the germline V gene (reference sequence). The CDR3 nucleotides are TGCAGTGCTAGAGTTGGACCCTACGAGCAGTACTTC. This gives the protein CSARVGPYEQYF.

The chain has TRBV20-1 and TRBJ2-5, with D unresolved. The length of the CDR3 is 12 residues. Trimming cost V 3 bases and J 3 bases, with 8 bases left between them. CDR1 DFQATT and CDR2 SNEGSKA come from the germline V gene (reference sequence). The CDR3 loop is CSASVGEETQYF. CDR3 bases: TGCAGTGCTAGCGTTGGGGAAGAGACCCAGTACTTC.

A word on this clonotype: A much more abundant neighbour one base away suggests this may be a read error. This sequence joins TRBV7-2 and TRBJ2-1; possible D gene TRBD2, 7 bases. The CDR3 extends over 15 amino acids. Germline V gene sequence: CDR1 SGHTA, CDR2 FQGNSA. CDR3 coding DNA: TGTGCCAGCAGCCGGGGGGCCGACTCCTACAATCAGCAGTTCTTC. Translating it yields CASSRGADSYNQQFF.

The rearrangement uses TRBV11-2 and TRBJ2-5, with D perhaps TRBD2 (5 bases). The CDR3 runs 14 residues. Germline values: CDR1 SGHAT, CDR2 FQNNGV. V dropped 6 bases and J dropped 5 bases, with 16 bases sitting between them. The CDR3 region is CASRPGKLAETQYF. The CDR3 bases are TGTGCCAGCAGGCCCGGGAAACTTGCCGAGACCCAGTACTTC. Filled out from reference TRBV11-2 and TRBJ2-5, the complete variable domain reads EAGVAQSPRYKIIEKRQSVAFWCNPISGHATLYWYQQILGQGPKLLIQFQNNGVVDDSQLPKDRFSAERLKGVDSTLKIQPAKLEDSAVYLCASRPGKLAETQYFGPGTRLLVL.

The chain employs TRBV7-2 and TRBJ1-4; a possible D gene is TRBD1 (5 bases). From germline, CDR1 is SGHTA and CDR2 FQGNSA. V gave up 2 bases and J gave up 5 bases, with 9 bases separating them. This CDR3 region has 14 residues. DNA of the CDR3: TGTGCCAGCAGCTTAAATAAGGGGAATGAAAAACTGTTTTTT. It translates to CASSLNKGNEKLFF.

V is TRBV20-1 and J is TRBJ2-1, with TRBD2 matching over 10 bases. The CDR3 sequence is 14 residues long. The germline V gene encodes CDR1 DFQATT and CDR2 SNEGSKA (reference sequence). J lost 1 base, V lost 8 bases, and 5 bases had no gene match. CDR3 sequence reads: CSSFSGRSYNEQFF. CDR3 bases: TGCAGTTCCTTTAGCGGGAGGTCCTACAATGAGCAGTTCTTC.

This clonotype has just a few counts. The chain uses TRBV7-6 and TRBJ2-3; D gene unclear. V dropped 2 bases and J dropped 6 bases, with 9 bases sitting between them. Looked up from germline, CDR1 is SGHVS and CDR2 is FNYEAQ. The CDR3 sequence is 13 residues long. The CDR3 region has the DNA TGTGCCAGCAGCTTAAACGTTGTGGATACGCAGTATTTT. Translating gives CASSLNVVDTQYF.

This clonotype was seen a few times. The V and J genes are TRBV11-2 and TRBJ2-1, with 12 bases aligning to TRBD2. The CDR3 length is 16 residues. J was trimmed by 7 bases and V by 3 bases; bases with no gene match: 7. The germline CDR1 and CDR2 sequences are SGHAT and FQNNGV. CDR3 loop: CASSLLAGGPGNEQFF. CDR3 DNA sequence: TGTGCCAGCAGCTTGCTAGCGGGAGGGCCGGGAAATGAGCAGTTCTTC.

The chain has TRBV28 and TRBJ1-4, with D uncertain. The CDR3 has 15 residues. V was shortened by 4 bases and J by 0 bases, with 9 bases between the two germline ends. Looked up from germline, CDR1 is MDHEN and CDR2 is SYDVKM. CDR3 sequence: CASSSGLATNEKLFF. DNA of the CDR3: TGTGCCAGCAGTTCCGGGCTAGCAACTAATGAAAAACTGTTTTTT.

This clonotype was recorded a few times. V gene TRBV7-6 combines with J gene TRBJ2-5; 9 nucleotides match TRBD1. CDR3 length equals 15 residues. Per the germline V gene, CDR1 is SGHVS and CDR2 is FNYEAQ. With V trimmed by 5 bases and J by 5 bases, 9 bases remained unmatched. DNA of the CDR3: TGTGCCAGCAGCCGCGGGACAGGGACCCTTGAGACCCAGTACTTC. It translates to CASSRGTGTLETQYF.

The rearrangement links TRBV2 to TRBJ2-7; no reliable D call. V was cut by 1 base and J by 6 bases, with 4 bases left in between. The CDR3 is made up of 11 amino acids. Germline loops: CDR1 SNHLY, CDR2 FYNNEI. CDR3: CASSEESEQYF. The DNA for the CDR3 is TGTGCCAGCAGTGAAGAGTCCGAGCAGTACTTC.

This clonotype was recorded a few times. This sequence joins TRBV6-2 or TRBV6-3 and TRBJ2-7; 9 bases map to TRBD1. The CDR3 consists of 16 residues. Germline lookup yields CDR1 MNHEY and CDR2 SVGEGT. V was clipped by 5 bases and J by 0 bases; unmatched bases: 8. CDR3 sequence: CASSPLTGGSSYEQYF. The CDR3 region has the DNA TGTGCCAGCAGTCCCCTGACAGGGGGAAGCTCCTACGAGCAGTACTTC.